This entry concerns a single T cell receptor (beta chain). The data stem from a study of blood T cell repertoires in COVID-19. Study background: Sample material is recorded as cDNA or gDNA derived from T cells, B-cell-depleted T cells, or PBMCs.

Clones were read by immunoSEQ multiplex PCR, and TCRdb kept only the in-frame ones, dropping some. The data show about 240,000 clones, roughly 80% seen once. CDR1 is MNHEY, CDR2 SVGAGI, per germline. This CDR3 region has 13 residues. With 10 bases clipped from V and 5 bases from J, the junction kept 3 bases outside the gene matches. Sequenced material: peripheral blood. The sequence derives from a woman aged 18-29 years with acute or convalescent COVID-19. This chain joins TRBV6-5 and TRBJ1-4; 11 bases map to TRBD1. This CDR3 reads CATWDRGNEKLFF. In DNA form, the CDR3 reads TGTGCCACCTGGGACAGGGGGAATGAAAAACTGTTTTTT.